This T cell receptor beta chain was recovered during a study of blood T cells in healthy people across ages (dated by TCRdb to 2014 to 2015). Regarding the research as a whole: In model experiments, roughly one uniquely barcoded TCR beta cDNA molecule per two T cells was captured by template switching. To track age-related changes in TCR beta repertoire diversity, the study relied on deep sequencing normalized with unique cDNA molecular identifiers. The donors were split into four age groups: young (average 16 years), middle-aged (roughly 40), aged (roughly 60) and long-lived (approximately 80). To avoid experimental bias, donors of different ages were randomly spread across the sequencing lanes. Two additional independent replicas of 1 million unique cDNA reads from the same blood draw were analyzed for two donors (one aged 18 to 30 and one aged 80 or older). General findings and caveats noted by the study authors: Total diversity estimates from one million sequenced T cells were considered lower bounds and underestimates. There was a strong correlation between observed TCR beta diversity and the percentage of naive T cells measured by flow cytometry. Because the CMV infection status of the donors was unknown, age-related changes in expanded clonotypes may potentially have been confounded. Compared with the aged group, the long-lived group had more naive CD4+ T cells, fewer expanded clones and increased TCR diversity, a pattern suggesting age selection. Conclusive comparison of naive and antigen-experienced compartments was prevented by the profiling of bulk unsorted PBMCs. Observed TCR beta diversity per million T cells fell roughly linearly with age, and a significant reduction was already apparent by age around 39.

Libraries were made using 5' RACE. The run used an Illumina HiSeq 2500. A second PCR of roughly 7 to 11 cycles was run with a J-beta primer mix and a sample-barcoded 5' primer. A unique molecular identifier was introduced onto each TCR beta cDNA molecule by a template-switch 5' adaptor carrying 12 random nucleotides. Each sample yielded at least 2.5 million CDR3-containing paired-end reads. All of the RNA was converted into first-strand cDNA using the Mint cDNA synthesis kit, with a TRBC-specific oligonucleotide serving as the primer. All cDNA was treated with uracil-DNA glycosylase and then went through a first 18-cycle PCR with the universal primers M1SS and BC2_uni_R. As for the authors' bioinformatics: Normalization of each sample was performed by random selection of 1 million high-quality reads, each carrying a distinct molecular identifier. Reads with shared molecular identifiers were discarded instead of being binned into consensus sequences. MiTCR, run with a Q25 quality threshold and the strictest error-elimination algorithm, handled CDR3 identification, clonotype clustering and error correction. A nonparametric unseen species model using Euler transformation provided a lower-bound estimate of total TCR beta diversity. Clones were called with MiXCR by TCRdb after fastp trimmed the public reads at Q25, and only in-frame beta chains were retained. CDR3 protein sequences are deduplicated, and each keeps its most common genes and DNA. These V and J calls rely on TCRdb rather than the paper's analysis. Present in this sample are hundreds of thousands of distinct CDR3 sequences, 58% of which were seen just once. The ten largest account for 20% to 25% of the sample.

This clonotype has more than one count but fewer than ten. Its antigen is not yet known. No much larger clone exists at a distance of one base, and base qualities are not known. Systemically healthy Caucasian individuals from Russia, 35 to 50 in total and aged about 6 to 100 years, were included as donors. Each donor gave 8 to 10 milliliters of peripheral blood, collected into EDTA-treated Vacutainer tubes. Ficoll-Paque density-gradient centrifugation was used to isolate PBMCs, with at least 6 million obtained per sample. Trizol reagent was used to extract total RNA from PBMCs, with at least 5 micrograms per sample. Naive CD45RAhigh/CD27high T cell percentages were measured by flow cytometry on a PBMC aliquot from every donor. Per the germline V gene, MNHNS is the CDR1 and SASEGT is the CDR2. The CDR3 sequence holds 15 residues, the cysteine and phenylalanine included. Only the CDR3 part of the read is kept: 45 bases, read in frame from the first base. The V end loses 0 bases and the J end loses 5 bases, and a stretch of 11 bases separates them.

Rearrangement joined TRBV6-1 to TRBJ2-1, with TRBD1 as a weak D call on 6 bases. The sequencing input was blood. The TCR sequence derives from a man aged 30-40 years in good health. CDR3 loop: CASSEAMDRNNEQFF. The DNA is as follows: TGTGCCAGCAGTGAAGCGATGGACAGAAACAATGAGCAGTTCTTC.